Listed below are T cell receptor beta chains from one sample, sequenced in a study of patients with pleural tuberculosis. Each CDR3 protein is one row after TCRdb ran MiXCR on the reads. The sample contains around 50,000 distinct CDR3 sequences, 5.5% to 8% of which appear only once. The receptors here all came from a human donor with pleural tuberculosis. The CDR3 runs from the conserved cysteine through the conserved F or W. D genes are given only for firm matches. The size of a clone is reported for some rows only, either as once, few or many, or as a class for expanded clones.

TRBV18,TRBD2,many,TRBJ2-3,CASSLLAGAGTDTQYF,TGTGCCAGCTCACTACTAGCGGGAGCGGGCACAGATACGCAGTATTTT
TRBV11-2,TRBD2,NA,TRBJ2-5,CASSPSGTSPMAQYF,TGTGCCAGCAGCCCAAGCGGGACCTCCCCAATGGCCCAGTACTTC
TRBV20-1,TRBD1,many,TRBJ1-4,CSARTGANEKLFF,TGCAGTGCTAGGACAGGGGCAAATGAAAAACTGTTTTTT
TRBV13,NA,many,TRBJ1-5,CASSLRSQPQHF,TGTGCCAGCAGCTTGCGCAGTCAGCCCCAGCATTTT
TRBV11-2,TRBD2,many,TRBJ2-3,CASSARTSGRDTQYF,TGTGCCAGCAGCGCCCGGACTAGCGGGCGGGATACGCAGTATTTT
TRBV11-2,NA,many,TRBJ2-3,CASSWEPSFLDTQYF,TGTGCCAGCAGCTGGGAGCCTAGCTTTCTGGATACGCAGTATTTT
TRBV13,TRBD2,many,TRBJ2-2,CASNSGGLAVPGELFF,TGTGCCAGCAACTCCGGAGGGCTAGCGGTCCCCGGGGAGCTGTTTTTT
TRBV12-3/TRBV12-4,TRBD2,many,TRBJ2-3,CASSTGLAGLIPDTQYF,TGTGCCAGCAGTACCGGACTAGCGGGATTAATTCCAGATACGCAGTATTTT
TRBV19,NA,many,TRBJ2-1,CASQNGYYNEQFF,TGTGCCAGTCAGAACGGCTATTACAATGAGCAGTTCTTC
TRBV28,TRBD2,many,TRBJ2-7,CASSFFLAGSYEQYF,TGTGCCAGCAGTTTCTTTCTAGCGGGATCCTACGAGCAGTACTTC
TRBV18,NA,few,TRBJ2-1,CASSPQGSGNEQFF,TGTGCCAGCTCACCACAGGGTTCGGGGAATGAGCAGTTCTTC
TRBV2,NA,many,TRBJ2-3,CASKVRVRSTDTQYF,TGTGCCAGCAAGGTCAGGGTCCGTAGCACAGATACGCAGTATTTT
TRBV20-1,NA,NA,TRBJ2-3,CSAHLRDTQYF,TGCAGTGCCCATTTAAGAGATACGCAGTATTTT
TRBV28,TRBD1,many,TRBJ2-1,CASSPTGARYNEQFF,TGTGCCAGCAGCCCCACAGGGGCTCGCTACAATGAGCAGTTCTTC
TRBV12-3/TRBV12-4,NA,NA,TRBJ1-5,CASSFGGTNPDQPQHF,TGTGCCAGCAGTTTTGGCGGGACAAATCCAGATCAGCCCCAGCATTTT
TRBV4-2,NA,NA,TRBJ1-1,CASSLRAGAERTEAFF,TGTGCCAGCAGCCTTCGAGCGGGAGCGGAGAGGACTGAAGCTTTCTTT
TRBV2,NA,NA,TRBJ2-1,CASSTRRMNEQFF,TGTGCCAGCAGTACCCGAAGGATGAATGAGCAGTTCTTC
TRBV29-1,TRBD1,NA,TRBJ2-5,CSPGQGQETQYF,TGCAGCCCGGGACAGGGCCAAGAGACCCAGTACTTC
TRBV2,TRBD1,many,TRBJ1-1,CASSRLGQGSTEAFF,TGTGCCAGCAGCAGACTGGGACAGGGGAGCACTGAAGCTTTCTTT
TRBV10-3,NA,many,TRBJ1-6,CAISESRDSPLHF,TGTGCCATCAGTGAGTCGAGGGATTCACCCCTCCACTTT
TRBV20-1,TRBD1,many,TRBJ2-7,CSARGTASYEQYF,TGCAGTGCTAGGGGGACAGCCTCCTACGAGCAGTACTTC
TRBV19,TRBD2,many,TRBJ2-1,CASTSGGGYNEQFF,TGTGCCAGTACTAGCGGAGGAGGGTACAATGAGCAGTTCTTC
TRBV20-1,NA,many,TRBJ1-5,CSARDSDQPQHF,TGCAGTGCTAGGGACAGTGACCAGCCCCAGCATTTT
TRBV28,TRBD2,many,TRBJ2-7,CASSPYSSGKDEQYF,TGTGCCAGCAGTCCCTACTCTAGCGGGAAAGACGAGCAGTACTTC
TRBV6-2/TRBV6-3,NA,many,TRBJ2-2,CASRPVAGELFF,TGTGCCAGCAGACCCGTAGCCGGGGAGCTGTTTTTT
TRBV20-1,NA,many,TRBJ1-2,CSARQPPYGYTF,TGCAGTGCCCGACAGCCCCCCTATGGCTACACCTTC
TRBV6-1,NA,many,TRBJ2-3,CASSEGALFTDTQYF,TGTGCCAGCAGTGAAGGGGCGCTATTCACAGATACGCAGTATTTT
TRBV20-1,NA,many,TRBJ2-5,CSAREILSETQYF,TGCAGTGCTAGAGAAATCCTGTCCGAGACCCAGTACTTC
TRBV7-8,NA,NA,TRBJ1-1,CASSLGGDAEAFF,TGTGCCAGCAGCTTAGGGGGGGACGCTGAAGCTTTCTTT
TRBV6-1,NA,many,TRBJ2-1,CASSEVGDNEQFF,TGTGCCAGCAGTGAAGTTGGGGACAATGAGCAGTTCTTC
TRBV20-1,TRBD1,many,TRBJ1-2,CSAPDRGTANYGYTF,TGCAGTGCACCCGACAGGGGCACAGCTAACTATGGCTACACCTTC
TRBV11-2,TRBD2,many,TRBJ2-2,CASSPSGTNTGELFF,TGTGCCAGCAGCCCTAGCGGAACCAACACCGGGGAGCTGTTTTTT
TRBV5-1,NA,NA,TRBJ2-7,CASSGTGKGYEQYF,TGCGCCAGCAGCGGTACAGGGAAGGGCTACGAGCAGTACTTC
TRBV11-2,NA,many,TRBJ1-2,CASSLDGNYGYTF,TGTGCCAGCAGTCTCGACGGGAACTATGGCTACACCTTC
TRBV15,NA,few,TRBJ2-6,CATSKQFTGSGANVLTF,TGTGCCACCAGCAAACAATTTACAGGGTCGGGGGCCAACGTCCTGACTTTC
TRBV11-1,TRBD2,many,TRBJ2-7,CASSPGGDGEQYF,TGTGCCAGCAGCCCCGGGGGGGACGGCGAGCAGTACTTC